This T cell receptor beta chain was captured by sequencing in a study of cytomegalovirus exposure and HLA in healthy donors. Study observations and caveats: The authors judged a highly shared variant cluster likely a sequencing artifact. As a later analysis showed, a missense DCLRE1C variant was linked to trimming of TCR beta V- and J-genes. Analysis was performed later, and it showed HLA-associated TCR beta chains to be more clonally expanded than equally common others. Roughly even sequencing depth across donors was the assumption behind the presence/absence analyses.

13 Jbeta primers and 60 Vbeta primers were used for the PCR. TCRdb's table, derived via immunoSEQ multiplex PCR, lists solely in-frame clones and lacks some. The table includes 100,000 or so clones, 76% detected once. Concerning this clone itself: The antigen is undetermined. Germline and junction disagree at one end, which may indicate a read error.

In germline, CDR1 is MNHNY, CDR2 SVGAGI (reference sequence). The CDR3 has 11 residues. This clonotype originated in a woman in her forties or fifties in good health and CMV-seropositive. Material: PBMCs. The chain couples TRBV6-6 to TRBJ1-4; tentatively, D is TRBD1 (5 bases). The CDR3 coding sequence is TGTGCCAGCAGTTACGGTACGGACACGGTTTTT. Translated: CASSYGTDTVF.